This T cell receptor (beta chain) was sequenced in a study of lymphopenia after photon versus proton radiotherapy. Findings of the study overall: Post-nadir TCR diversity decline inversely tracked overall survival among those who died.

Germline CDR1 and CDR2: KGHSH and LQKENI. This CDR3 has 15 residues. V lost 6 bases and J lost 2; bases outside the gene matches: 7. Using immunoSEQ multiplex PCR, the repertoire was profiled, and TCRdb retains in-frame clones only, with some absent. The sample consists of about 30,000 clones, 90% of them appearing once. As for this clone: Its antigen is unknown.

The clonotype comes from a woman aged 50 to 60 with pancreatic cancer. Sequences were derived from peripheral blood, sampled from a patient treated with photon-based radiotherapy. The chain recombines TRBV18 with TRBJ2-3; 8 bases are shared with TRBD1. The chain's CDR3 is CASSMQGALTDTQYF. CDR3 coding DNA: TGTGCCAGCTCCATGCAGGGGGCCCTCACAGATACGCAGTATTTT.